These 32 T cell receptor beta chains share one sample of origin, sequenced in a study of monozygotic twins with inflammatory bowel disease. From its re-call of the 5' RACE reads, TCRdb lists each CDR3 protein once, without DNA. The repertoire shows over 120,000 distinct CDR3 sequences; the top ten hold over 1%. The sequencing input was blood. The receptors stem from a human donor with ulcerative colitis or Crohn's disease, or a healthy co-twin of an affected twin (not recorded which).

The J gene is TRBJ1-2, the V gene TRBV29-1; as DNA is missing, the TRBD1 call by TCRdb cannot be tested. This CDR3 has 15 amino acids. The germline gives CDR1 SQVTM, CDR2 ANQGSEA. The CDR3 here is CSVEDHRQGNYGYTF.

The J gene is TRBJ2-7, the V gene TRBV5-1; the D call from TCRdb, TRBD1, cannot be confirmed without DNA. Germline CDR1 is SGHRS and CDR2 is YFSETQ. The CDR3 runs to 15 residues. CDR3 amino acids: CASSLGETGSYEQYF.

The rearrangement joins TRBV28 to TRBJ1-1. Germline V gene lookup returns CDR1 MDHEN and CDR2 SYDVKM. The CDR3 totals 14 residues. CDR3 amino acids: CASSLSGRNTEAFF.

The V gene is TRBV15, the J gene TRBJ2-1. The length of the CDR3 is 13 residues. Germline CDR1 and CDR2: LNHNV and YYDKDF (reference sequence). The CDR3 protein is CATSEGSYNEQFF.

The rearrangement uses TRBV19 and TRBJ1-6; there is no DNA to check the TCRdb D call of TRBD1. CDR3 length equals 17 residues. In germline, CDR1 is LNHDA, CDR2 SQIVND (reference sequence). CDR3 loop: CASSMEGTGGSWSPLHF.

This chain connects TRBV4-3 to TRBJ2-3; TCRdb outputs TRBD2, but without DNA this stays unchecked. The CDR3 totals 16 residues. Per the germline V gene, CDR1 is LGHNA and CDR2 is YSLEER. The CDR3 region is CASSQSESSGSDTQYF.

This rearrangement joins TRBV5-1 to TRBJ2-1; TCRdb gives TRBD1 as the D gene, but with no DNA this cannot be confirmed. The V gene's germline CDR1 is SGHRS and CDR2 YFSETQ. The CDR3 totals 14 residues. CDR3 region: CASSLATGPNEQFF.

The chain uses TRBV7-8 and TRBJ2-5; TCRdb designates TRBD1, a call that cannot be tested without DNA. This CDR3 is built from 13 residues. Germline V gives CDR1 SGHVS, CDR2 FQNEAQ. The CDR3 sequence: CASSRDSGETQYF.

The V gene is TRBV4-2, the J gene TRBJ2-7; lacking DNA, the TRBD1 call made by TCRdb goes unchecked. Germline V gene lookup returns CDR1 LGHNA and CDR2 YNFKEQ. There are 11 residues in the CDR3. The CDR3 spells CASSQGDEQYF.

CDR3 in amino acids: CASSLSNQETQYF. The rearrangement links TRBV5-1 to TRBJ2-5. Germline V gene sequence: CDR1 SGHRS, CDR2 YFSETQ. The CDR3 extends over 13 amino acids.

This sequence joins TRBV28 and TRBJ2-1; TCRdb's D call of TRBD2 is untestable without DNA. This CDR3 is 14 amino acids long. Germline-derived CDR1 and CDR2 are MDHEN and SYDVKM. The CDR3 protein is CASSLRGTDNEQFF.

V is TRBV5-1 and J is TRBJ2-2; the TRBD2 assignment by TCRdb is unverifiable without DNA. CDR1 is SGHRS and CDR2 is YFSETQ in the germline V gene. The CDR3 is 13 amino acids. This CDR3 reads CASSPGPLAELFF. The full variable domain, its missing parts supplied by reference TRBV5-1 and TRBJ2-2, is KAGVTQTPRYLIKTRGQQVTLSCSPISGHRSVSWYQQTPGQGLQFLFEYFSETQRNKGNFPGRFSGRQFSNSRSEMNVSTLELGDSALYLCASSPGPLAELFFGEGSRLTVL.

The chain couples TRBV4-2 to TRBJ2-3; absent DNA, TCRdb's TRBD2 call cannot be checked. The CDR3 extends over 19 amino acids. Germline-derived CDR1 and CDR2 are LGHNA and YNFKEQ. CDR3 in amino acids: CASSPWGGLARKSTDTQYF.

This chain joins TRBV5-4 and TRBJ2-1. The CDR3 loop spans 15 amino acids. CDR1 and CDR2 (germline): SGHNT, YYREEE (reference sequence). CDR3 protein: CASSPDFRSYNEQFF.

This chain links TRBV12-3 or TRBV12-4 with TRBJ1-4; without DNA, the TCRdb call of TRBD1 cannot be checked. The CDR3 is 14 residues long. The CDR3: CASRAADRDEKLFF.

J is TRBJ1-4 and V is TRBV2; TCRdb's D gene call, TRBD1, goes unchecked for lack of DNA. Germline V CDR1 and CDR2: SNHLY, FYNNEI. This CDR3 is 15 amino acids long. The CDR3 spells CASSGQGAANEKLFF.

The chain is built from TRBV27 and TRBJ1-5; TCRdb picks TRBD1, but there is no DNA to check that call. Germline values: CDR1 MNHEY, CDR2 SMNVEV (reference sequence). The CDR3 is made up of 14 amino acids. CDR3: CASSWGQGGQPQHF.

The rearrangement links TRBV5-1 to TRBJ2-5; TCRdb's D call, TRBD1, is unchecked because there is no DNA. Germline CDR1 reads SGHRS; CDR2 reads YFSETQ. The CDR3 totals 14 residues. The CDR3 region is CASKVGTVQETQYF.

This chain joins TRBV18 and TRBJ2-7. This CDR3 comprises 13 residues. Germline V lookup: CDR1 KGHSH, CDR2 LQKENI. CDR3 residues: CASSTGTFYEQYF.

This chain's CDR3 is CASSLAGGLTYNEQFF. This chain links TRBV5-1 with TRBJ2-1; TCRdb designates TRBD2, a call that cannot be tested without DNA. The CDR3 contains 16 residues. Looked up from germline, CDR1 is SGHRS and CDR2 is YFSETQ.

The CDR3 sequence is CASSLSFGLYTGELFF. The chain recombines TRBV6-1 with TRBJ2-2; absent DNA, TCRdb's TRBD2 call cannot be checked. Germline V CDR1 and CDR2: MNHNS, SASEGT. The CDR3 sequence is 16 residues long.

This chain links TRBV27 with TRBJ2-7; TCRdb lists TRBD1, though no DNA is available to test this call. The CDR3 has 15 amino acids. CDR1 and CDR2 from the germline V gene are MNHEY and SMNVEV (reference sequence). CDR3 in amino acids: CASRMPGQGAGEQYF.

This sequence joins TRBV24-1 and TRBJ2-3. The CDR3 contains 15 residues. CDR1 KGHDR and CDR2 SFDVKD come from the germline V gene. The CDR3 spells CATSDLERGADTQYF.

J is TRBJ2-7 and V is TRBV4-1; TCRdb's D call of TRBD1 is untestable without DNA. CDR3 size: 18 residues. CDR1 MGHRA and CDR2 YSYEKL come from the germline V gene. The chain's CDR3 is CASSQRNPGGVSSYEQYF.

The rearrangement uses TRBV30 and TRBJ2-5; TCRdb's D gene call, TRBD1, goes unchecked for lack of DNA. CDR3 length: 14 residues. The germline V gene encodes CDR1 GTSNPN and CDR2 SVGIG (reference sequence). The chain's CDR3 is CAWSTGHGQETQYF.

The rearrangement uses TRBV9 and TRBJ1-1; no DNA is available, so the TRBD1 call from TCRdb remains unchecked. The CDR3 contains 16 residues. Germline V gives CDR1 SGDLS, CDR2 YYNGEE. The CDR3 loop is CASSGGGQVGDTEAFF.

The V and J genes are TRBV5-4 and TRBJ1-4; lacking DNA, the TRBD1 call made by TCRdb goes unchecked. CDR1 is SGHNT, CDR2 YYREEE, per germline (reference sequence). CDR3 length: 15 residues. The CDR3 sequence is CASSLQGATNEKLFF. Complete variable domain (other parts from reference TRBV5-4 and TRBJ1-4): ETGVTQSPTHLIKTRGQQVTLRCSSQSGHNTVSWYQQALGQGPQFIFQYYREEENGRGNFPPRFSGLQFPNYSSELNVNALELDDSALYLCASSLQGATNEKLFFGSGTQLSVL.

The V call is TRBV5-1, the J call TRBJ1-5; TCRdb proposes TRBD1, but this gene call is untestable without DNA. Germline assignment: CDR1 SGHRS and CDR2 YFSETQ. The CDR3 consists of 14 residues. This CDR3 is CASSSGQRGQPQHF.

The chain recombines TRBV7-2 with TRBJ2-2; the D gene TCRdb calls, TRBD2, cannot be checked with no DNA. The CDR3 is 15 residues long. Germline CDR1 reads SGHTA; CDR2 reads FQGNSA. The CDR3 loop reads CASSSSGRARGELFF.

The chain joins TRBV9 to TRBJ1-1; checking the TCRdb D call of TRBD1 is not possible without DNA. CDR3 length: 15 amino acids. The V gene's germline CDR1 is SGDLS and CDR2 YYNGEE. The CDR3 spells CASSVEGVGNTEAFF. Full variable domain (missing parts from reference TRBV9 and TRBJ1-1): DSGVTQTPKHLITATGQRVTLRCSPRSGDLSVYWYQQSLDQGLQFLIQYYNGEERAKGNILERFSAQQFPDLHSELNLSSLELGDSALYFCASSVEGVGNTEAFFGQGTRLTVV.

This chain links TRBV18 with TRBJ2-1; the D gene TCRdb calls, TRBD2, cannot be checked with no DNA. Looked up from germline, CDR1 is KGHSH and CDR2 is LQKENI. The CDR3 is 17 residues long. CDR3 protein: CASSPAPASSSYNEQFF.

V gene TRBV12-3 or TRBV12-4 combines with J gene TRBJ2-4; without DNA, the TCRdb call of TRBD2 cannot be checked. CDR3 length equals 15 residues. CDR3 amino acids: CASSPSASAKNIQYF.